The rows below give T cell receptor beta chains drawn from one sample of a study of shared clonotypes between healthy human individuals. TCRdb's table, derived via immunoSEQ multiplex PCR, lists solely in-frame clones and lacks some. This sample has about 2.3 million clones, with 85% to 95% found just once. Sequenced input: naive CD4+ T cells from PBMCs. All receptors derive from a man aged 18 to 29 in good health. Some clones in this sample may be carry-over from other donors' samples. The CDR3 runs from the conserved cysteine through the conserved F or W. A D gene is named only where the DNA matches it firmly. The size entry is marked missing in some rows and otherwise reads once, few, many or a size class.

clone_size	d_call	v_call	j_call	cdr3_aa	cdr3_nt
-	TRBD1	TRBV6-1	TRBJ2-7	CASSDRGRGHYEQYF	TGTGCCAGCAGTGATCGCGGCAGGGGGCATTACGAGCAGTACTTC
-	-	TRBV14	TRBJ1-4	CASSQEATTGQSNEKLFF	TGTGCCAGCAGCCAAGAAGCCACTACTGGACAGTCTAATGAAAAACTGTTTTTT
-	-	TRBV7-9	TRBJ1-2	CASSSEGGYGYTF	TGTGCCAGCAGCTCGGAGGGGGGCTATGGCTACACCTTC
few	TRBD2	TRBV19	TRBJ2-1	CASSLGLAGPAPYNEQFF	TGTGCCAGTAGTTTGGGACTAGCGGGTCCCGCCCCTTACAATGAGCAGTTCTTC
-	TRBD1	TRBV6-5	TRBJ2-7	CASSYRTGGWYEQYF	TGTGCCAGCAGTTACAGGACAGGGGGCTGGTACGAGCAGTACTTC
-	-	TRBV5-4	TRBJ1-3	CASSLSPIPGNTIYF	TGTGCCAGCAGCTTGTCCCCCATCCCCGGAAACACCATATATTTT
-	-	TRBV15	TRBJ1-2	CATSRERSGAGGYTF	TGTGCCACCAGCCGCGAGAGGTCCGGGGCGGGTGGCTACACCTTC
-	-	TRBV30	TRBJ1-5	CAWSPPYSNQPQHF	TGTGCCTGGAGTCCACCGTATAGCAATCAGCCCCAGCATTTT
-	-	TRBV29-1	TRBJ1-5	CSVQQGSRQPQHF	TGCAGCGTTCAACAGGGCTCCCGTCAGCCCCAGCATTTT
-	-	TRBV10-1	TRBJ2-1	CASSGREGNEQFF	TGCGCCAGCAGTGGACGCGAGGGTAATGAGCAGTTCTTC
once	-	TRBV28	TRBJ2-7	CASSFFDITYEQYF	TGTGCCAGCAGTTTCTTTGACATCACCTACGAGCAGTACTTC
once	-	TRBV29-1	TRBJ1-3	CSVEALQPSSGNTIYF	TGCAGCGTTGAAGCCCTACAGCCGTCCTCTGGAAACACCATATATTTT
once	-	TRBV5-1	TRBJ1-5	CASRLDIDQPQHF	TGCGCCAGCAGGTTGGACATCGATCAGCCCCAGCATTTT
-	-	TRBV7-9	TRBJ2-7	CASSIIGDEQYF	TGTGCCAGCAGTATAATAGGTGACGAGCAGTACTTC
-	TRBD1	TRBV9	TRBJ1-5	CASSVGTGNSNQPQHF	TGTGCCAGCAGCGTAGGGACAGGAAATAGCAATCAGCCCCAGCATTTT
few	-	TRBV28	TRBJ1-5	CASHGWGYQPQHF	TGTGCCAGTCATGGCTGGGGGTATCAGCCCCAGCATTTT
-	TRBD1	TRBV7-2	TRBJ2-7	CASSFVYVGQGTYEQYF	TGTGCCAGCAGCTTCGTATATGTGGGACAGGGGACCTACGAGCAGTACTTC
-	TRBD2	TRBV9	TRBJ2-7	CASSVLADAYEQYF	TGTGCCAGCAGCGTACTAGCGGACGCCTACGAGCAGTACTTC
-	-	TRBV6-5	TRBJ2-7	CASSRHRDGAEQYF	TGTGCCAGCAGTCGCCACAGGGATGGGGCCGAGCAGTACTTC
-	TRBD1	TRBV2	TRBJ2-7	CASSEALFWQGAPYEQYF	TGTGCCAGCAGTGAAGCGCTTTTCTGGCAGGGGGCTCCCTACGAGCAGTACTTC
-	-	TRBV2	TRBJ2-2	CASSETSRNTGELFF	TGTGCCAGCAGTGAAACTAGCAGAAACACCGGGGAGCTGTTTTTT
-	-	TRBV6-5	TRBJ1-2	CASRQPRESNYGYTF	TGTGCCAGCAGACAACCGCGGGAATCTAACTATGGCTACACCTTC
-	TRBD2	TRBV5-1	TRBJ2-1	CASSPSTSGSRYNEQFF	TGCGCCAGCAGCCCCTCGACTAGCGGGAGTCGTTACAATGAGCAGTTCTTC
-	-	TRBV5-1	TRBJ1-5	CASSLVGEDQPQHF	TGCGCCAGCAGCTTGGTGGGGGAAGATCAGCCCCAGCATTTT
-	-	TRBV7-3	TRBJ2-3	CASSPLRGTDTQYF	TGTGCCAGCAGCCCCCTGAGGGGCACAGATACGCAGTATTTT
-	-	TRBV9	TRBJ2-5	CASSVEGSQGETQYF	TGTGCCAGCAGCGTAGAAGGGAGCCAGGGAGAGACCCAGTACTTC
-	-	TRBV28	TRBJ1-2	CASSLLVGPYGYTF	TGTGCCAGCAGTTTATTGGTCGGCCCCTATGGCTACACCTTC
-	TRBD1	TRBV5-1	TRBJ2-3	CASAYGQGASDTQYF	TGCGCCAGCGCTTACGGGCAGGGGGCCTCAGATACGCAGTATTTT
-	TRBD1	TRBV5-1	TRBJ2-2	CASSSGGLETGELFF	TGCGCCAGCAGCTCAGGGGGCCTTGAGACCGGGGAGCTGTTTTTT
-	TRBD2	TRBV4-1	TRBJ2-1	CASSQGANFGTSSYNEQFF	TGCGCCAGCAGCCAAGGTGCGAATTTTGGGACTAGCTCCTACAATGAGCAGTTCTTC
once	-	TRBV28	TRBJ1-3	CASSFRSRTGNTIYF	TGTGCCAGCAGTTTCAGGTCTCGCACTGGAAACACCATATATTTT
-	-	TRBV28	TRBJ2-2	CASSLYRAAGELFF	TGTGCCAGCAGTTTATACAGGGCGGCCGGGGAGCTGTTTTTT
few	-	TRBV30	TRBJ1-1	CALGRGMNTEAFF	TGTGCCCTGGGGCGGGGGATGAACACTGAAGCTTTCTTT
-	-	TRBV18	TRBJ2-5	CASSPGRGEETQYF	TGTGCCAGCTCACCAGGGAGGGGGGAAGAGACCCAGTACTTC
-	-	TRBV6-6	TRBJ2-2	CASSYDPGELFF	TGTGCCAGCAGTTACGACCCCGGGGAGCTGTTTTTT
-	TRBD2	TRBV9	TRBJ2-3	CASKRYPGTSLTDTQYF	TGTGCCAGCAAGAGATATCCCGGGACTAGCCTCACAGATACGCAGTATTTT